The source of this T cell receptor (beta chain) is a study of blood T cell repertoires in COVID-19. The V and J ends lost 7 bases and 4 bases, in that order; junction bases with no gene match: 8. The CDR3 has 14 residues. The germline V gene encodes CDR1 SQVTM and CDR2 ANQGSEA. Assay used: immunoSEQ multiplex PCR; TCRdb lists only in-frame clones, some missing. The data show some 200,000 clones, with approximately 80% seen just once and about 1.3% held by the top ten. The V gene is TRBV29-1, the J gene TRBJ1-1, with 11 positions matching TRBD1. The sequence was collected from a woman aged 40 to 50 with acute COVID-19. The material sequenced was PBMCs or T cells enriched from blood (not recorded which). The CDR3 region is CSAGQGAKVTEAFF. The CDR3 coding sequence is TGCAGCGCCGGACAGGGGGCAAAGGTCACTGAAGCTTTCTTT.